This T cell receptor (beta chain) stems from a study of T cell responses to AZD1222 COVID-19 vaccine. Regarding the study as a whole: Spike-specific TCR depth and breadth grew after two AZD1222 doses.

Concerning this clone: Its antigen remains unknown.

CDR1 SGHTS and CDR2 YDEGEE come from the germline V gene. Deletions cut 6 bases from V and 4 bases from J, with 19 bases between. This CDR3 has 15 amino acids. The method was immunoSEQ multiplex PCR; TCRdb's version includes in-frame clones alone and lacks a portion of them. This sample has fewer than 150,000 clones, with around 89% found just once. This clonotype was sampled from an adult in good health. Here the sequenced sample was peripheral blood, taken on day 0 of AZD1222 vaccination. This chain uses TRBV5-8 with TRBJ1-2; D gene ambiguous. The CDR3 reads CASTRRTVPIYGYTF. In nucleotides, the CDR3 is TGTGCCAGCACCAGACGGACCGTCCCAATCTATGGCTACACCTTC. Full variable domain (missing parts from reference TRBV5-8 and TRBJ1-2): EAGVTQSPTHLIKTRGQQATLRCSPISGHTSVYWYQQALGLGLQFLLWYDEGEERNRGNFPPRFSGRQFPNYSSELNVNALELEDSALYLCASTRRTVPIYGYTFGSGTRLTVV.